The source of this T cell receptor (beta chain) is a study of T cells after yellow fever vaccination. Study-wide background: The SMART-Seq v4 Ultra Low Input method served to prepare the low-cell-number fractions.

With respect to this clonotype: Its antigen is unidentified.

TCRdb analysed the 5' RACE reads with MiXCR anew, one entry per CDR3 protein. The data show around 100,000 distinct CDR3 sequences, 4.5% to 6% seen once. Study-level points and caveats: Reappearance after the booster was observed for most primary-vaccination clones (roughly 97% CD4, about 86% CD8). Few clonotypes appeared in both CD4 and CD8 compartments. Weaker overall was a secondary response that nonetheless peaked faster, on day 5 versus 15.

The CDR3 contains 17 residues. V was clipped by 0 bases and J by 2 bases, with 14 bases between them. The germline gives CDR1 MGHRA, CDR2 YSYEKL. Sequencing was performed on CD8+ T cells sorted from PBMCs, taken 10 days after the yellow fever booster vaccination. The receptor comes from a man aged 18 to 30 who received the YFV17D yellow fever vaccine. The chain joins TRBV4-1 to TRBJ2-1; the D call may be TRBD1 or TRBD2 (6 bases each). The CDR3 is CASSQDLGGGPYNEQFF. In DNA form, the CDR3 reads TGCGCCAGCAGCCAAGATTTAGGAGGGGGGCCCTACAATGAGCAGTTCTTC.